This is a list of T cell receptor beta chains from one sample in a study of cytomegalovirus exposure and HLA in healthy donors. Repertoires were generated with immunoSEQ multiplex PCR, while TCRdb's copy carries only in-frame clones and drops some. The table includes roughly 140,000 clones, just under 85% detected once. The sample consisted of PBMCs. These receptors came from an older woman in good health and CMV-seropositive. The CDR3 runs from the conserved cysteine through the conserved F or W. D genes are given only for firm matches. Where a row states a size, it is once, few, many or the class of an expanded clone; other rows omit it.

TRBJ2-7 | NA | NA | TRBV4-3 | TGCGCCAGCAGCCAAGAGACCCAGCAGGGAGAGCAGTACTTC | CASSQETQQGEQYF
TRBJ2-5 | NA | NA | TRBV9 | TGTGCCAGCAGCGTAGGTGCAGGGCCCCAAGAGACCCAGTACTTC | CASSVGAGPQETQYF
TRBJ2-1 | NA | NA | TRBV7-8 | TGTGCCAGCAGCTCACAGATTGGCAATGAGCAGTTCTTC | CASSSQIGNEQFF
TRBJ2-4 | TRBD2 | few | TRBV4-2 | TGTGCCAGCAGCCCGACTGGTAGCGGGGCGAGGCACATTCAGTACTTC | CASSPTGSGARHIQYF
TRBJ2-7 | TRBD1 | NA | TRBV10-3 | TGTGCCATCAGTCCGGGACAGGGGTCCTACGAGCAGTACTTC | CAISPGQGSYEQYF
TRBJ2-1 | TRBD2 | NA | TRBV7-3 | TGTGCCAGCAGCTCACCGAACGTGGGGACTAGCGGGCCCAGCTCCTACAATGAGCAGTTCTTC | CASSSPNVGTSGPSSYNEQFF
TRBJ1-1 | TRBD1 | NA | TRBV9 | TGTGCCAGCAGCGAGAGGGCAGGGGGCAATGTGAACACTGAAGCTTTCTTT | CASSERAGGNVNTEAFF
TRBJ1-1 | TRBD1 | NA | TRBV19 | TGTGCCAGTAGTACCCAGGGGGCTAGGGGCACTGAAGCTTTCTTT | CASSTQGARGTEAFF
TRBJ1-6 | TRBD1 | NA | TRBV5-4 | TGTGCCAGCAGCCGTGGACAGGCTAGCTCCTATAATTCACCCCTCCACTTT | CASSRGQASSYNSPLHF
TRBJ1-1 | TRBD1 | NA | TRBV6-5 | TGTGCCAGCAGGGGGACAGGGGACACTGAAGCTTTCTTT | CASRGTGDTEAFF
TRBJ2-1 | NA | NA | TRBV20-1 | TGCAGTGCCAGACCTGACAATGAGCAGTTCTTC | CSARPDNEQFF
TRBJ2-1 | NA | NA | TRBV30 | TGTGCCTGGAGTGTCAGCGACTTTAATGAGCAGTTCTTC | CAWSVSDFNEQFF
TRBJ1-2 | NA | NA | TRBV7-9 | TGTGCCAGCAGCTTCGATCAGGGGCGCTACACCTTC | CASSFDQGRYTF
TRBJ1-1 | NA | NA | TRBV29-1 | TGCAGCGGGGCTGTTAACACTGAAGCTTTCTTT | CSGAVNTEAFF
TRBJ2-7 | NA | once | TRBV2 | TGTGCCAGCAGTGCACAAGTCTCCTACGAGCAGTACTTC | CASSAQVSYEQYF
TRBJ2-1 | NA | NA | TRBV28 | TGTGCCAGCAGGAGCGGGAGAGGGGGCACGGGGAATGAGCAGTTCTTC | CASRSGRGGTGNEQFF